A selection of T cell receptor beta chains follows, all from one sample in a study of CD8+ T cells in alopecia areata. Generated by immunoSEQ multiplex PCR, the TCRdb table keeps only in-frame clones and is missing some. This sample has hundreds of thousands of clones, with under 80% found just once. The sample in question was CD4+ T cells sorted from blood, obtained at week 0. The receptors stem from a human donor with alopecia areata. Each CDR3 is given with its conserved first and last residue. D genes are given only for firm matches. Only some rows state a clone size, as once, few, many or a class for expanded clones.

.	TRBV4-3	TRBJ1-6	.	TGCGCCAGCAGCCAAGATCTTCGGGATTCACCCCTCCACTTT	CASSQDLRDSPLHF
.	TRBV10-3	TRBJ2-3	.	TGTGCCATCGGCGGGGATGGTACGCAGTATTTT	CAIGGDGTQYF
.	TRBV20-1	TRBJ1-2	.	TGCAGTGCCTCGGGGGCCTATGGCTACACCTTC	CSASGAYGYTF
.	TRBV29-1	TRBJ2-3	.	TGCAGCGTTGAGGGGGCGCGGGGGCCCACAGATACGCAGTATTTT	CSVEGARGPTDTQYF
.	TRBV6-1	TRBJ2-7	.	TGTGCCAGCAGTGACTTCAGGGGTATCTCCTACGAGCAGTACTTC	CASSDFRGISYEQYF
.	TRBV25-1	TRBJ2-1	.	TGTGCCAGCAGTGTCCCGGGGCCATACAATGAGCAGTTCTTC	CASSVPGPYNEQFF
.	TRBV29-1	TRBJ1-2	.	TGCAGCGTTGTAAGGGAGGTCGGCTATGGCTACACCTTC	CSVVREVGYGYTF
.	TRBV6-5	TRBJ1-2	.	TGTGCCAGCGGGAAGATTGCCGCTCTATGGGGCTACACCTTC	CASGKIAALWGYTF
.	TRBV7-8	TRBJ2-3	.	TGTGCCAGCAGCTTTAGGGGTAGCAGCACAGATACGCAGTATTTT	CASSFRGSSTDTQYF
.	TRBV27	TRBJ1-2	.	TGTGCCAGCAGTTTGAAGGGCGGTGGCTACACCTTC	CASSLKGGGYTF
TRBD1	TRBV19	TRBJ1-2	.	TGTGCCACCAAAGGACAGGGGGAGATTGGCTACACCTTC	CATKGQGEIGYTF
TRBD1	TRBV30	TRBJ2-7	.	TGTGCCTGGAGGGGGACAGGAGCCTACGAGCAGTACTTC	CAWRGTGAYEQYF
.	TRBV13	TRBJ2-5	once	TGTGCCAGCAGCTTAGGCCGAGGACTGGAGATGGTGTACTTC	CASSLGRGLEMVYF
TRBD1	TRBV29-1	TRBJ2-2	.	TGCAGCGTTCAGGGGGCTTGGACCGGGGAGCTGTTTTTT	CSVQGAWTGELFF
TRBD2	TRBV7-2	TRBJ2-5	.	TGTGCCAGCAGCCCCGGGACTAGCGGTTGGGCCCAGTACTTC	CASSPGTSGWAQYF
TRBD1	TRBV30	TRBJ2-2	.	TGTGCCTGGAGCGGCATTCGGGACAGGAACACCGGGGAGCTGTTTTTT	CAWSGIRDRNTGELFF
.	TRBV2	TRBJ1-6	.	TGTGCCAGCAGTGAAGCTGCGATTTCACCCCTCCACTTT	CASSEAAISPLHF
.	TRBV14	TRBJ1-1	.	TGTGCCAGCAGCAAATACAGGGTTGAAGCTTTCTTT	CASSKYRVEAFF